These 26 T cell receptor beta chains were all obtained from the same sample, sequenced in a study of T cell repertoires in cytomegalovirus infection. TCRdb passed the reads through MiXCR, listing each CDR3 protein once. The repertoire holds 350,000 to 550,000 distinct CDR3 sequences, with 31% as singletons. The sample comprised PBMCs. The source is a human donor in good health (CMV status not recorded). Some clones in this sample may be carry-over from other donors' samples.

This clonotype has only a few counts. The gene calls are TRBV6-1 and TRBJ1-1; maybe TRBD1 (6 bases). Looked up from germline, CDR1 is MNHNS and CDR2 is SASEGT. V lost 7 bases and J lost 0, with 18 bases in between. This CDR3 contains 16 residues. CDR3 sequence (DNA): TGTGCCAGCAACCCCACAACAGGGACGGTGAACACTGAAGCTTTCTTT. Translated, it gives CASNPTTGTVNTEAFF.

V is TRBV28 and J is TRBJ1-4; D is ambiguous. The CDR3 spans 12 residues. The germline V gene encodes CDR1 MDHEN and CDR2 SYDVKM. V was pared by 3 bases and J by 14 bases, with 13 bases between. CDR3 in amino acids: CASSLLLGILFF. The CDR3 nucleotides read TGTGCCAGCAGTTTGCTTCTCGGGATTCTGTTTTTT.

The V call is TRBV6-2 or TRBV6-3, the J call TRBJ2-7, with TRBD1 as a possible D gene (5 bases). Trimming stripped 7 bases from V and 2 bases from J, with 9 bases between. CDR1 and CDR2 (germline): MNHEY, SVGEGT. CDR3 length: 12 residues. CDR3: CASTDSTYEQYF. CDR3 nucleotide sequence: TGTGCCAGCACTGACAGCACCTACGAGCAGTACTTC.

This clonotype was observed at least ten times. This sequence joins TRBV7-9 and TRBJ1-3; unclear D gene. Trimming cost V 8 bases and J 0 bases, with 20 bases left between them. The CDR3 has 17 amino acids. CDR1 SEHNR and CDR2 FQNEAQ come from the germline V gene (reference sequence). The CDR3, as DNA: TGTGCCAGCGACGGCGAGTCCCAGGATTACTCTGGAAACACCATATATTTT. It yields the protein CASDGESQDYSGNTIYF.

J is TRBJ2-5 and V is TRBV5-1, with a possible D match to TRBD1 (5 bases). The CDR3 totals 15 residues. Trimming took 0 bases from V and 2 from J, leaving 11 bases between them. The germline V gene encodes CDR1 SGHRS and CDR2 YFSETQ. The CDR3 DNA is TGCGCCAGCAGCTTGGAGGCAGGGTGGCAAGAGACCCAGTACTTC. It translates to CASSLEAGWQETQYF. The full variable domain, its missing parts supplied by reference TRBV5-1 and TRBJ2-5, is KAGVTQTPRYLIKTRGQQVTLSCSPISGHRSVSWYQQTPGQGLQFLFEYFSETQRNKGNFPGRFSGRQFSNSRSEMNVSTLELGDSALYLCASSLEAGWQETQYFGPGTRLLVL.

As concerns this clonotype: Without the conserved terminal phenylalanine or tryptophan, this CDR3 likely stems from a read error. The limits of the CDR3 on the DNA are not certain, so only TCRdb's listed CDR3 is given. The rearrangement links TRBV7-2 to TRBJ1-6; the table's D call of TRBD1 was not tested on the DNA. The CDR3 is 15 amino acids in total, end residues counted. Germline CDR1 is SGHTA and CDR2 is FQGNSA. CDR3 in amino acids: CASSLAGGSSSPLPC.

The CDR3 DNA is TGTGCCAGCAGTTTATCGCAGGGGATTAGCAATCAGCCCCAGCATTTT. The encoded protein is CASSLSQGISNQPQHF. The chain carries TRBV12-3 or TRBV12-4 and TRBJ1-5; D is possibly TRBD1 (6 bases). This CDR3 region has 16 residues. Trimming took 2 bases from V and 0 from J, leaving 11 bases between them.

Ten or more counts support this clonotype. In DNA form, the CDR3 reads TGTGCCAGCAGCTCCGTTGCGCAGTATTTT. It encodes CASSSVAQYF. The chain links TRBV7-2 to TRBJ2-3; no reliable D call. Per the germline V gene, CDR1 is SGHTA and CDR2 is FQGNSA. CDR3 length: 10 amino acids. Between the trimmed V and J ends, which lost 4 bases and 10 bases, there was a span of 6 bases. Full variable domain (rest looked up from reference TRBV7-2 and TRBJ2-3): GAGVSQSPSNKVTEKGKDVELRCDPISGHTALYWYRQSLGQGLEFLIYFQGNSAPDKSGLPSDRFSAERTGGSVSTLTIQRTQQEDSAVYLCASSSVAQYFGPGTRLTVL.

This clonotype was counted ten times or more. The rearrangement links TRBV7-6 to TRBJ2-4; D is undetermined. The CDR3 runs to 15 residues. Germline CDR1 is SGHVS and CDR2 is FNYEAQ. The V and J ends lost 5 bases and 6 bases respectively, with 17 bases between them. The CDR3 reads CASSLGYGGVNIQYF. CDR3 nucleotides: TGTGCCAGCAGCCTTGGTTACGGCGGAGTAAACATTCAGTACTTC.

V gene TRBV4-3 combines with J gene TRBJ2-7; TRBD1 agrees at 7 bases. Germline values: CDR1 LGHNA, CDR2 YSLEER. This CDR3 region has 16 residues. With 0 bases clipped from V and 0 bases from J, the junction kept 5 bases outside the gene matches. CDR3 protein: CASSQDTDRVSYEQYF. CDR3 DNA sequence: TGCGCCAGCAGCCAAGATACCGACAGGGTCTCCTACGAGCAGTACTTC.

About this clonotype itself: This clone may be a read error of a much larger clone one base away. This rearrangement joins TRBV7-8 to TRBJ1-5, with 7 nucleotides matching TRBD1. The CDR3 runs 15 residues. The junction had 8 bases not matched to a gene; V was cut back by 4 bases and J by 5 bases. Per the germline V gene, CDR1 is SGHVS and CDR2 is FQNEAQ. The CDR3 region is CASSSEQGFHQPQHF. CDR3 nucleotides: TGTGCCAGCAGCTCGGAACAGGGGTTTCATCAGCCCCAGCATTTT.

CDR3 sequence: CASSPQRGMDDQETQYF. The DNA for the CDR3 is TGTGCCAGCAGCCCTCAACGGGGGATGGATGACCAAGAGACCCAGTACTTC. The rearrangement links TRBV11-2 to TRBJ2-5, with D perhaps matching TRBD2 (6 bases). Germline V lookup: CDR1 SGHAT, CDR2 FQNNGV. There are 17 residues in the CDR3. V lost 5 bases, J lost 0 bases, and 19 bases lay in between. Combining the CDR3 with reference TRBV11-2 and TRBJ2-5 gives the whole variable domain EAGVAQSPRYKIIEKRQSVAFWCNPISGHATLYWYQQILGQGPKLLIQFQNNGVVDDSQLPKDRFSAERLKGVDSTLKIQPAKLEDSAVYLCASSPQRGMDDQETQYFGPGTRLLVL.

The V call is TRBV5-6, the J call TRBJ1-2, with 7 bases matching TRBD1. The germline V gene has CDR1 SGHDT and CDR2 YYEEEE. With V trimmed by 0 bases and J by 7 bases, 6 bases remained unmatched. This CDR3 contains 14 residues. The CDR3 region has the DNA TGTGCCAGCAGCTTGGGGGACAGCTGGTTTGGCTACACCTTC. Amino acids: CASSLGDSWFGYTF.

This clonotype was counted ten times or more. The J gene is TRBJ2-7, the V gene TRBV27, with D hard to call. The V and J ends lost 5 bases and 4 bases respectively, with 15 bases between them. Germline V lookup: CDR1 MNHEY, CDR2 SMNVEV (reference sequence). The CDR3 is 14 residues long. CDR3 bases: TGTGCCAGCAGTCCCCTCTACAGACCTTACGAGCAGTACTTC. Protein sequence: CASSPLYRPYEQYF.

The table lists this clonotype with a few counts. The chain joins TRBV14 to TRBJ2-5; D is perhaps TRBD2 (5 bases). The germline V and J ends were trimmed by 0 bases and 1 base, with 9 bases remaining between them. The CDR3 has 15 residues. The V gene's germline CDR1 is SGHDN and CDR2 FVKESK. The CDR3 sequence is CASSQEWGVQETQYF. CDR3 nucleotides: TGTGCCAGCAGCCAAGAATGGGGAGTCCAAGAGACCCAGTACTTC.

The gene calls are TRBV25-1 and TRBJ1-2; TRBD1 matches at 7 bases. Germline V gene lookup returns CDR1 MGHDK and CDR2 SYGVNS. The ends lost 7 bases at V and 4 bases at J; junction bases unmatched: 0. The CDR3 totals 11 residues. The CDR3, as DNA: TGTGCCAGCACAGGGGGCTATGGCTACACCTTC. Protein product: CASTGGYGYTF.

This clonotype came up many times. V and J are TRBV7-6 and TRBJ2-7, with TRBD1 identical over 9 bases. Per germline, CDR1 SGHVS and CDR2 FNYEAQ. V was clipped by 1 base and J by 5 bases; unmatched bases: 9. The length of the CDR3 is 16 residues. Written as DNA, the CDR3 is TGTGCCAGCAGCTTAGGGACAGGGGAAGCTTTTAACGAGCAGTACTTC. This translates into CASSLGTGEAFNEQYF.

CDR3: CASTWDRGDSPLHF. DNA of the CDR3: TGTGCCAGCACCTGGGACAGGGGCGATTCACCCCTCCACTTT. V and J are TRBV6-5 and TRBJ1-6; TRBD1 agrees at 10 bases. The CDR3 runs 14 residues. J lost 8 bases, V lost 7 bases, and 5 bases had no gene match. The germline CDR1 and CDR2 sequences are MNHEY and SVGAGI.

This rearrangement joins TRBV2 to TRBJ2-3; possible D gene TRBD2, 6 bases. The CDR3 spans 14 residues. CDR1 SNHLY and CDR2 FYNNEI come from the germline V gene. V dropped 8 bases and J dropped 1 base, with 13 bases sitting between them. CDR3 protein: CASVRTGGTDTQYF. The CDR3 nucleotides are TGTGCCAGCGTTCGAACGGGGGGCACAGATACGCAGTATTTT.

The CDR3 DNA is TGTGCCAGCAGTGGCGAGGGCTACAATGAGCAGTTCTTC. Translation gives CASSGEGYNEQFF. The chain recombines TRBV2 with TRBJ2-1, with D maybe TRBD2 (5 bases). This CDR3 contains 13 residues. Trimming removed 4 bases from V and 3 bases from J, with 7 bases in between. Germline V gene data show CDR1 as SNHLY and CDR2 as FYNNEI.

This clonotype came up once. A read error may produce the germline difference seen at one junction end. This chain uses TRBV10-3 with TRBJ1-2; TRBD1 matches at 9 bases. The CDR3 is 15 residues long. Germline values: CDR1 ENHRY, CDR2 SYGVKD. As DNA, the CDR3 is TGTGCCAGCAGTGAGGGACAGGGCGGCGGCTATGGCTACGCCTTC. It specifies CASSEGQGGGYGYAF.

This clonotype was counted a few times. The rearrangement uses TRBV20-1 and TRBJ1-6, with D perhaps TRBD1 (5 bases). The CDR3 extends over 16 amino acids. V lost 0 bases and J lost 12, with 21 bases in between. Germline V CDR1 and CDR2: DFQATT, SNEGSKA (reference sequence). This chain's CDR3 is CSARDRRTPTWVPLHF. The CDR3, as DNA: TGCAGTGCTAGAGATCGGAGGACACCAACTTGGGTACCCCTCCACTTT.

V is TRBV11-2 and J is TRBJ2-7; tentative D call: TRBD2 (6 bases). The CDR3 covers 14 residues. Germline V gene sequence: CDR1 SGHAT, CDR2 FQNNGV. Deletions cut 0 bases from V and 5 bases from J, with 11 bases between. The CDR3 protein is CASSLDGGSNEQYF. The CDR3, as DNA: TGTGCCAGCAGCTTAGACGGGGGATCCAACGAGCAGTACTTC.

This clonotype was recorded a few times. This chain links TRBV14 with TRBJ1-6; TRBD1 matches 10 bases. CDR1 and CDR2 from the germline V gene are SGHDN and FVKESK. This CDR3 contains 16 residues. J gave up 10 bases and V 3 bases, and 9 bases lay outside the gene matches. CDR3 DNA sequence: TGTGCCAGCAGCCACAACTCCGGGACAGGGGTCTCACCCCTCCACTTT. This gives the protein CASSHNSGTGVSPLHF.

The chain carries TRBV30 and TRBJ1-2; D remains unclear. Trimming took 6 bases from V and 5 from J, leaving 13 bases between them. From germline, CDR1 is GTSNPN and CDR2 SVGIG (reference sequence). The CDR3 is 12 amino acids. The CDR3 DNA reads as TGTGCCTGTGAGGGAACCTCATATGGCTACACCTTC. Encoded protein: CACEGTSYGYTF.

This clonotype was counted once. J is TRBJ2-7 and V is TRBV19, with TRBD2 matching over 9 bases. This CDR3 contains 15 residues. The ends lost 1 base at V and 2 bases at J; junction bases unmatched: 3. Germline-derived CDR1 and CDR2 are LNHDA and SQIVND (reference sequence). CDR3 loop: CASSIVAGAPYEQYF. DNA for the CDR3: TGTGCCAGTAGTATAGTAGCGGGGGCTCCCTACGAGCAGTACTTC. Based on the CDR3 plus reference TRBV19 and TRBJ2-7, the full variable domain is DGGITQSPKYLFRKEGQNVTLSCEQNLNHDAMYWYRQDPGQGLRLIYYSQIVNDFQKGDIAEGYSVSREKKESFPLTVTSAQKNPTAFYLCASSIVAGAPYEQYFGPGTRLTVT.